The 22 T cell receptor beta chains in this list originate from one sample, sequenced in a study of cytomegalovirus exposure and HLA in healthy donors. 60 Vbeta and 13 Jbeta primers were used in PCR. Using immunoSEQ multiplex PCR, the repertoire was profiled, and TCRdb retains in-frame clones only, with some absent. The sample consists of about 120,000 clones, over 60% of them appearing once. The sample comprised PBMCs. Source of these receptors: a middle-aged woman in good health and CMV-seropositive.

The gene calls are TRBV10-3 and TRBJ1-2; 10 bases map to TRBD1. Trimming took 6 bases from V and 3 from J; bases not matched to a gene: 7. Germline V lookup: CDR1 ENHRY, CDR2 SYGVKD. This CDR3 has 15 amino acids. DNA for the CDR3: TGTGCCATCAGGGAAGACAGGGGGCTAGACTATGGCTACACCTTC. It yields the protein CAIREDRGLDYGYTF.

This clone showed up just once. The CDR3 sequence is CASSSLYGDRYNEQFF. CDR3 bases: TGTGCCAGCAGTTCCCTCTACGGAGATCGGTACAATGAGCAGTTCTTC. The chain is built from TRBV28 and TRBJ2-1, with D unresolved. V lost 4 bases and J lost 4, with 17 bases in between. Germline V gene data show CDR1 as MDHEN and CDR2 as SYDVKM. This CDR3 has 16 residues.

This clone was picked up a small number of times. The J gene is TRBJ2-1, the V gene TRBV5-1; D gene ambiguous. V was cut by 3 bases and J by 9 bases, with 7 bases left in between. The CDR3 sequence is 11 residues long. CDR1 is SGHRS and CDR2 is YFSETQ in the germline V gene. CDR3 in amino acids: CASSSTGEQFF. Written as DNA, the CDR3 is TGCGCCAGCAGCTCCACCGGTGAGCAGTTCTTC. Full variable domain (missing parts from reference TRBV5-1 and TRBJ2-1): KAGVTQTPRYLIKTRGQQVTLSCSPISGHRSVSWYQQTPGQGLQFLFEYFSETQRNKGNFPGRFSGRQFSNSRSEMNVSTLELGDSALYLCASSSTGEQFFGPGTRLTVL.

The V gene is TRBV5-5, the J gene TRBJ1-2, with 9 positions matching TRBD1. The CDR3 consists of 13 residues. Germline loops: CDR1 SGHKS, CDR2 YYEKEE (reference sequence). After removal of 4 bases from V and 6 bases from J, the junction contained 4 bases not matched to a gene. The CDR3 here is CASSGQGRHGYTF. The CDR3, as DNA: TGTGCCAGCAGCGGACAGGGGCGCCATGGCTACACCTTC. The full variable domain, completed using reference TRBV5-5 and TRBJ1-2, is DAGVTQSPTHLIKTRGQQVTLRCSPISGHKSVSWYQQVLGQGPQFIFQYYEKEERGRGNFPDRFSARQFPNYSSELNVNALLLGDSALYLCASSGQGRHGYTFGSGTRLTVV.

V gene TRBV27 combines with J gene TRBJ1-6; no reliable D call. Deletions cut 3 bases from V and 5 bases from J, with 2 bases between. The germline V gene encodes CDR1 MNHEY and CDR2 SMNVEV (reference sequence). The CDR3 totals 12 residues. CDR3 sequence reads: CASSFNNSPLHF. CDR3 nucleotides: TGTGCCAGCAGTTTCAATAATTCACCCCTCCACTTT.

The chain couples TRBV5-1 to TRBJ2-1; perhaps TRBD1 as D (5 bases). Trimming took off 8 bases at V and 6 bases at J, with 9 bases between the two ends. Per germline, CDR1 SGHRS and CDR2 YFSETQ. This CDR3 region has 11 residues. The CDR3: CASGAANEQFF. CDR3 bases: TGCGCCAGTGGGGCGGCCAATGAGCAGTTCTTC.

The chain carries TRBV2 and TRBJ1-5; unclear D gene. Looked up from germline, CDR1 is SNHLY and CDR2 is FYNNEI. V was clipped by 4 bases and J by 0 bases, with 13 bases between them. This CDR3 comprises 16 residues. CDR3 bases: TGTGCCAGCAGTGGGGAGACACTCTATAGCAATCAGCCCCAGCATTTT. It yields the protein CASSGETLYSNQPQHF.

V is TRBV6-1 and J is TRBJ1-2; D may be TRBD1 (5 bases). CDR1 and CDR2 from the germline V gene are MNHNS and SASEGT. V was pared by 7 bases and J by 3 bases, with 18 bases between. The CDR3 contains 15 residues. CDR3: CASIPSGGRDYGYTF. The DNA for the CDR3 is TGTGCCAGCATCCCGTCCGGGGGTAGGGACTATGGCTACACCTTC.

The chain employs TRBV12-5 and TRBJ2-7; D is unresolved. This CDR3 spans 11 amino acids. Germline-derived CDR1 and CDR2 are LGHNT and FRNRAP. Trimming pared 5 bases from V and 4 bases from J, leaving 6 bases between. CDR3 amino acids: CASGETYEQYF. In DNA, the CDR3 is TGTGCTAGTGGTGAGACATACGAGCAGTACTTC.

The genes are TRBV28 and TRBJ1-2, with D possibly being TRBD1 (5 bases). The V gene lost 7 bases and the J gene lost 7 bases, with 13 bases spanning the gap. The germline CDR1 and CDR2 sequences are MDHEN and SYDVKM. The CDR3 extends over 12 amino acids. CDR3 amino acids: CASTLGGGGYTF. The CDR3 bases are TGTGCCAGCACCTTGGGGGGGGGTGGCTACACCTTC.

This sequence joins TRBV7-3 and TRBJ2-1; D may be TRBD2 (5 bases). This CDR3 region has 16 residues. Germline lookup yields CDR1 SGHTA and CDR2 FQGTGA. Trimming took 5 bases from V and 8 from J, leaving 22 bases between them. The CDR3 coding sequence is TGTGCCAGCAGCCCCCGTTGGAGCACCCTGGGAGATGAGCAGTTCTTC. This gives the protein CASSPRWSTLGDEQFF.

The genes are TRBV10-3 and TRBJ1-1, with unresolved D. V dropped 10 bases and J dropped 0 bases, with 6 bases sitting between them. CDR1 ENHRY and CDR2 SYGVKD come from the germline V gene. The CDR3 has 11 residues. The CDR3 region has the DNA TGTGCCACCCAGATGAACACTGAAGCTTTCTTT. Protein: CATQMNTEAFF.

The J gene is TRBJ2-5, the V gene TRBV14; D may be TRBD1 (6 bases). Trimming stripped 0 bases from V and 5 bases from J, with 22 bases between. The CDR3 runs 18 residues. Germline loops: CDR1 SGHDN, CDR2 FVKESK. The CDR3 sequence: CASSQEPWTTGTWETQYF. Here the CDR3 DNA reads TGTGCCAGCAGCCAAGAACCCTGGACCACAGGGACGTGGGAGACCCAGTACTTC.

The chain combines TRBV10-3 with TRBJ1-6; TRBD1 is a possible D gene (5 bases). V was clipped by 10 bases and J by 5 bases, with 12 bases between them. This CDR3 contains 13 residues. Germline CDR1 and CDR2: ENHRY and SYGVKD. The CDR3 sequence: CATRGGNNSPLHF. CDR3 DNA sequence: TGTGCCACCCGGGGGGGGAATAATTCACCCCTCCACTTT.

This clone was observed a few times. The rearrangement joins TRBV5-1 to TRBJ2-5, with D possibly matching TRBD1 (5 bases). CDR3 length: 15 residues. Deletions cut 0 bases from V and 1 base from J, with 10 bases between. The germline V gene encodes CDR1 SGHRS and CDR2 YFSETQ. CDR3 nucleotides: TGCGCCAGCAGCTTGGAAGGGCAGGGCCAAGAGACCCAGTACTTC. The encoded protein is CASSLEGQGQETQYF.

This chain connects TRBV4-1 to TRBJ2-3, with 9 bases matching TRBD2. Germline lookup yields CDR1 MGHRA and CDR2 YSYEKL. CDR3 length: 14 residues. V was clipped by 7 bases and J by 2 bases; unmatched bases: 4. For the CDR3, the DNA is TGCGCCAGCATAGGCGGGAGGGACACAGATACGCAGTATTTT. It yields the protein CASIGGRDTDTQYF.

This clone has only a few counts. CDR3 residues: CASTLLRGSVSGPQHF. The CDR3 DNA reads TGTGCCAGCACCCTCCTCCGGGGTTCGGTCTCGGGGCCCCAGCATTTT. The chain has TRBV7-2 and TRBJ1-5; no reliable D call. Trimming left V 7 bases short and J 9 bases short, with 25 bases between. Germline V gene data show CDR1 as SGHTA and CDR2 as FQGNSA. There are 16 residues in the CDR3.

This clone has more than one count but fewer than ten. One junction end does not reproduce the germline sequence, and a read error may be involved. The genes are TRBV6-5 and TRBJ1-2; the D is unclear. Germline loops: CDR1 MNHEY, CDR2 SVGAGI. The CDR3 has 12 amino acids. The CDR3 DNA follows: TGTGCCAGCAGTACGCGGACTGATGGCTACCCCTTC. Translation gives CASSTRTDGYPF.

The V call is TRBV27, the J call TRBJ1-5, with D maybe TRBD1 (6 bases). The CDR3 totals 15 residues. Trimming stripped 3 bases from V and 6 bases from J, with 15 bases between. Germline CDR1 MNHEY, CDR2 SMNVEV (reference sequence). CDR3 amino acids: CASSLSTGVGQPQHF. CDR3 in DNA: TGTGCCAGCAGTTTGTCGACAGGCGTAGGTCAGCCCCAGCATTTT.

The V gene is TRBV29-1, the J gene TRBJ2-1; D is perhaps TRBD1 (5 bases). CDR1 SQVTM and CDR2 ANQGSEA come from the germline V gene. The CDR3 has 13 amino acids. V lost 8 bases, J lost 4 bases, and 15 bases lay in between. This CDR3 is CSYGQGRYNEQFF. The DNA of the CDR3 is TGCAGCTACGGGCAGGGCCGTTACAATGAGCAGTTCTTC.

The chain recombines TRBV5-1 with TRBJ2-3, with D perhaps matching TRBD2 (5 bases). The CDR3 covers 14 residues. Trimming took off 0 bases at V and 4 bases at J, with 9 bases between the two ends. Germline CDR1 is SGHRS and CDR2 is YFSETQ. The CDR3 bases are TGCGCCAGCAGCTTGGGAGGGTTTCCAGATACGCAGTATTTT. Its protein is CASSLGGFPDTQYF.

The J gene is TRBJ1-1, the V gene TRBV10-1; D is unclear. The CDR3 is made up of 14 amino acids. CDR1 and CDR2 (germline): WNHNN, SYGVQD (reference sequence). V shed 0 bases and J shed 1 base, with 6 bases lying between them. The DNA of the CDR3 is TGCGCCAGCAGTGAGTCTGGAGGGAACACTGAAGCTTTCTTT. This sequence encodes CASSESGGNTEAFF.